A single sample is the source of the 14 T cell receptor beta chains below, sequenced in a study of T cell repertoires in cytomegalovirus infection (dated by TCRdb to about 2019). The antigens of these receptors remain unknown. The data were produced on an Illumina HiSeq 1500. TCRdb reran the public reads through fastp at Q25 and MiXCR, keeping productive beta chains. Under each unique CDR3 protein, matching rows form one entry showing the most common genes and DNA. Present in this sample are 900,000 to 950,000 distinct CDR3 sequences, less than 40% of which were seen just once. The top ten constitute around 15% of the sample. Interpreted using the paper, the treatment or condition label stands for: in vitro stimulation with specific CMV peptide epitopes to enrich CMV-specific T cells. The sample consisted of cultured CD8+ T cells from PBMCs, taken from culture after CMV antigen stimulation. All receptors derive from a human donor in good health (CMV status not recorded). Some clones in this sample may be carry-over from other donors' samples.

The genes are TRBV3-1 and TRBJ2-7; 7 bases agree with TRBD1. This CDR3 is 13 amino acids long. Germline V CDR1 and CDR2: LGHDT, YNNKEL (reference sequence). The ends lost 1 base at V and 6 bases at J; junction bases unmatched: 3. Here the CDR3 reads CASSQGAGGEQYF. The CDR3 bases are TGTGCCAGCAGCCAAGGGGCAGGGGGCGAGCAGTACTTC.

The J gene is TRBJ1-1, the V gene TRBV7-9, with D unresolved. There are 14 residues in the CDR3. Germline CDR1 reads SEHNR; CDR2 reads FQNEAQ (reference sequence). Between the trimmed V and J ends, which lost 7 bases and 4 bases, there was a span of 16 bases. CDR3 coding DNA: TGTGCCAGCAACTGGCGGGAGATGGGCACTGAAGCTTTCTTT. The encoded protein is CASNWREMGTEAFF.

V gene TRBV2 combines with J gene TRBJ1-2; 10 nucleotides agree with TRBD1. This CDR3 region has 13 residues. Trimming cost V 8 bases and J 3 bases; bases outside gene matches: 3. Germline CDR1 reads SNHLY; CDR2 reads FYNNEI. CDR3 nucleotides: TGTGCCAGCCTAGGACAGGGGGACTATGGCTACACCTTC. This codes for CASLGQGDYGYTF.

V is TRBV5-1 and J is TRBJ2-1; D possibly corresponds to TRBD1 (5 bases). The CDR3 loop spans 14 amino acids. Per germline, CDR1 SGHRS and CDR2 YFSETQ. V was clipped by 1 base and J by 8 bases, with 13 bases between them. This CDR3 is CASSLFQGNDEQFF. CDR3 coding DNA: TGCGCCAGCAGCTTGTTCCAGGGTAACGATGAGCAGTTCTTC.

At least ten counts were recorded for this clonotype. The gene calls are TRBV7-2 and TRBJ1-5, with D unclear. The V end lost 5 bases, the J end lost 5 bases, and 10 bases lay between the germline ends. From germline, CDR1 is SGHTA and CDR2 FQGNSA. This CDR3 spans 13 amino acids. DNA of the CDR3: TGTGCCAGCAGCCAAGGCGGCCATCAGCCCCAGCATTTT. This encodes CASSQGGHQPQHF. The entire variable domain, with the rest obtained from reference TRBV7-2 and TRBJ1-5, is as follows: GAGVSQSPSNKVTEKGKDVELRCDPISGHTALYWYRQSLGQGLEFLIYFQGNSAPDKSGLPSDRFSAERTGGSVSTLTIQRTQQEDSAVYLCASSQGGHQPQHFGDGTRLSIL.

This sequence joins TRBV27 and TRBJ2-7; tentative D call: TRBD1 (5 bases). CDR3 length: 15 residues. V was pared by 2 bases and J by 0 bases, with 11 bases between. Germline CDR1 reads MNHEY; CDR2 reads SMNVEV (reference sequence). CDR3 residues: CASSLLWGPSYEQYF. DNA of the CDR3: TGTGCCAGCAGTTTACTGTGGGGCCCCTCCTACGAGCAGTACTTC.

The chain employs TRBV6-6 and TRBJ2-5, with D possibly being TRBD2 (5 bases). Trimming left V 0 bases short and J 1 base short, with 9 bases between. CDR3 size: 15 residues. CDR1 MNHNY and CDR2 SVGAGI come from the germline V gene (reference sequence). The CDR3 is CASSYSLASQETQYF. As DNA, the CDR3 is TGTGCCAGCAGTTACTCGCTAGCCTCCCAAGAGACCCAGTACTTC.

This clonotype was picked up many times. The rearrangement links TRBV7-9 to TRBJ2-1, with 13 bases lining up with TRBD2. The CDR3 extends over 17 amino acids. Per the germline V gene, CDR1 is SEHNR and CDR2 is FQNEAQ (reference sequence). Trimming took 5 bases from V and 0 from J; bases not matched to a gene: 4. The CDR3 DNA reads TGTGCCAGCAGCCTCGGGACTAGCGGGGCCTCCTACAATGAGCAGTTCTTC. Residues: CASSLGTSGASYNEQFF.

This clonotype was detected a few times. V usage is TRBV7-6 and J usage is TRBJ2-3; 9 nucleotides match TRBD1. Trimming cost V 6 bases and J 2 bases; bases outside gene matches: 12. This CDR3 has 17 amino acids. Germline V gene lookup returns CDR1 SGHVS and CDR2 FNYEAQ. This chain's CDR3 is CASSPVGQGRNTDTQYF. In DNA, the CDR3 is TGTGCCAGCAGTCCCGTAGGACAGGGGCGGAACACAGATACGCAGTATTTT.

This clonotype was picked up many times. The chain is built from TRBV7-6 and TRBJ2-1, with 9 bases lining up with TRBD1. Losses at the gene ends were 5 bases for V and 12 bases for J; bases not matched to a gene: 8. This CDR3 comprises 13 residues. Germline-derived CDR1 and CDR2 are SGHVS and FNYEAQ. CDR3 residues: CASSTPGQGGQFF. CDR3 nucleotide sequence: TGTGCCAGCAGCACGCCGGGACAGGGTGGGCAGTTCTTC.

This chain uses TRBV5-1 with TRBJ1-2; 7 bases line up with TRBD1. V lost 3 bases, J lost 3 bases, and 11 bases stayed unmatched. In germline, CDR1 is SGHRS, CDR2 YFSETQ. The CDR3 spans 16 residues. The CDR3 DNA sequence: TGCGCCAGCAGCTCTTATCGGCCAGGGGGGGACTATGGCTACACCTTC. Encoded protein: CASSSYRPGGDYGYTF.

The count of this clonotype is one. This chain connects TRBV6-2 or TRBV6-3 to TRBJ2-7; D ambiguous. This CDR3 is built from 14 residues. Germline-derived CDR1 and CDR2 are MNHEY and SVGEGT. V was pared by 4 bases and J by 5 bases, with 15 bases between. The CDR3 nucleotides are TGTGCCAGCAGTTCCACCTACCCCCCCGACGAGCAGTACGTC. The encoded protein is CASSSTYPPDEQYV.

V gene TRBV5-1 combines with J gene TRBJ1-1; the match to TRBD1 covers 11 bases. After removal of 5 bases from V and 3 bases from J, the junction contained 3 bases not matched to a gene. CDR1 SGHRS and CDR2 YFSETQ come from the germline V gene. This CDR3 is 14 amino acids long. CDR3 residues: CASRDRGPDTEAFF. Written as DNA, the CDR3 is TGCGCCAGCAGGGACAGGGGGCCCGACACTGAAGCTTTCTTT.

This clonotype has just a few counts. V is TRBV6-6 and J is TRBJ1-5; D is unclear. The ends were cut back, 0 bases at V and 0 bases at J, with 15 bases in the middle. Germline V gene sequence: CDR1 MNHNY, CDR2 SVGAGI (reference sequence). The CDR3 length is 18 residues. As DNA, the CDR3 is TGTGCCAGCAGTTACTCCACGCCCGAAACCTATAGCAATCAGCCCCAGCATTTT. It codes for CASSYSTPETYSNQPQHF.